Sequencing of this T cell receptor beta chain was carried out in a study of T cells in Graves' hyperthyroidism and ophthalmopathy. Study summary: At the time of initial diagnosis and before any treatment, peripheral blood was collected.

There are many counts of this clonotype. Its antigen remains unidentified. RNA transcripts provided the source from which TCR beta CDR3 regions were amplified. Primed by the HTBI set, a first-round RT-PCR was run on the TCR CDR3. TCRdb processed the multiplex PCR reads anew with MiXCR; each CDR3 protein has one entry. The data show around 600,000 distinct CDR3 sequences, about 14% seen once. CDR3 length equals 13 residues. Trimming removed 6 bases at V and 4 bases at J, with 11 bases between. Germline CDR1 reads KGHSH; CDR2 reads LQKENI. Whole-study results and caveats: Most clonotypes expanded in the thyroid (above 0.001) were also present in blood.

What was sequenced was blood. The source of this sequence is a woman aged 45-65 years with Graves' ophthalmopathy. This sequence joins TRBV18 and TRBJ2-3, with D perhaps TRBD1 (5 bases). The CDR3, as DNA: TGTGCCAGCTCGCCCGACAGCCCAGATACGCAGTATTTT. It specifies CASSPDSPDTQYF.